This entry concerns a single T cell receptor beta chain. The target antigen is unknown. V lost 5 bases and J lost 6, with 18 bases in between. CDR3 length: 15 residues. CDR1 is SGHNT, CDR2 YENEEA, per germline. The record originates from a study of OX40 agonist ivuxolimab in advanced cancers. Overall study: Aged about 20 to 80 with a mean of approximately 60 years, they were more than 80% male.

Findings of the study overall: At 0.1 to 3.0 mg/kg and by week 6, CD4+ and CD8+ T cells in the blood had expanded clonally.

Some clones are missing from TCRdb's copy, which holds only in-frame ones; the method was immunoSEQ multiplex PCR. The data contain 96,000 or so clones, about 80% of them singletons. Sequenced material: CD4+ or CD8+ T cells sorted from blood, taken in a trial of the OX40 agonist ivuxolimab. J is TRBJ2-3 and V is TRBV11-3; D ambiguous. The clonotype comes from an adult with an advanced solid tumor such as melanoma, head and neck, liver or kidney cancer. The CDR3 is CASSPSGGLRDTQYF. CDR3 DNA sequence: TGTGCCAGCAGCCCGTCCGGCGGCCTAAGGGATACGCAGTATTTT.